These 27 T cell receptor beta chains originate from one sample sequenced in a study of blood T cell repertoires in COVID-19. Generated by immunoSEQ multiplex PCR, the TCRdb table keeps only in-frame clones and is missing some. Of 84,000 or so clones listed, about 81% were seen once; the top ten hold about an eighth. The sample comprised peripheral blood. These receptors came from a human donor in a cohort sampled during active COVID-19.

This clone was observed many times. The chain links TRBV18 to TRBJ1-5; TRBD1 is a possible D gene (5 bases). The length of the CDR3 is 15 residues. Looked up from germline, CDR1 is KGHSH and CDR2 is LQKENI. V lost 0 bases and J 7 bases, leaving 13 bases between the germline ends. The CDR3 sequence is CASSPPGAYGQPQHF. CDR3 DNA: TGTGCCAGCTCACCACCAGGGGCGTATGGCCAGCCCCAGCATTTT.

This clone was seen a single time. This chain connects TRBV5-1 to TRBJ2-5, with TRBD2 identical over 8 bases. The germline CDR1 and CDR2 sequences are SGHRS and YFSETQ. The CDR3 is 16 amino acids. V lost 0 bases to trimming and J lost 2 bases; unmatched junction nucleotides: 6. This CDR3 reads CASSLARGGPQETQYF. The CDR3 DNA reads TGCGCCAGCAGCTTGGCCCGCGGGGGGCCTCAAGAGACCCAGTACTTC.

The gene calls are TRBV11-2 and TRBJ2-2, with 8 bases aligning to TRBD2. CDR1 is SGHAT, CDR2 FQNNGV, per germline. CDR3 length: 16 amino acids. V gave up 3 bases and J gave up 6 bases; unmatched junction bases: 9. The CDR3 reads CASSFLSGGGPGELFF. As DNA, the CDR3 is TGTGCCAGCAGCTTCCTCTCGGGGGGGGGACCCGGGGAGCTGTTTTTT.

This sequence joins TRBV30 and TRBJ1-3; possibly TRBD1 for D (5 bases). Germline CDR1 and CDR2: GTSNPN and SVGIG (reference sequence). V was cut by 4 bases and J by 4 bases, with 14 bases left in between. CDR3 size: 14 residues. CDR3 nucleotide sequence: TGTGCCTGGACCGGGACTTTCCTGGGAAACACCATATATTTT. Amino acid sequence: CAWTGTFLGNTIYF.

This sequence joins TRBV6-5 and TRBJ2-3; 9 bases match TRBD1. Germline CDR1 reads MNHEY; CDR2 reads SVGAGI. The CDR3 runs 13 residues. Germline trimming cut 6 bases from V and 4 bases from J; bases unmatched to any gene: 2. The CDR3 is CASRRQGADTQYF. The CDR3 bases are TGTGCCAGCAGAAGACAGGGGGCAGATACGCAGTATTTT.

The chain combines TRBV5-1 with TRBJ1-2; D gene ambiguous. This CDR3 spans 13 amino acids. CDR1 is SGHRS and CDR2 is YFSETQ in the germline V gene. V lost 3 bases, J lost 11 bases, and 17 bases lay in between. This CDR3 reads CASSYWPDEGYTF. CDR3 coding DNA: TGCGCCAGCAGCTACTGGCCGGACGAGGGTTACACCTTC.

A single count supports this clone. The chain uses TRBV6-1 and TRBJ1-2, with 12 nucleotides matching TRBD1. The CDR3 extends over 16 amino acids. Germline-derived CDR1 and CDR2 are MNHNS and SASEGT. Germline trimming cut 3 bases from V and 5 bases from J; bases unmatched to any gene: 7. CDR3: CASSERGQGAFYGYTF. The CDR3 DNA reads as TGTGCCAGCAGTGAGAGGGGACAGGGGGCGTTTTATGGCTACACCTTC.

The rearrangement links TRBV18 to TRBJ2-2, with D tentatively TRBD1 (6 bases). CDR3 length equals 17 residues. CDR1 is KGHSH and CDR2 is LQKENI in the germline V gene. V was pared by 6 bases and J by 4 bases, with 21 bases between. The CDR3 sequence is CASSPQPRTEITGELFF. The CDR3 nucleotides are TGTGCCAGCTCTCCTCAACCGCGGACAGAAATCACCGGGGAGCTGTTTTTT.

The V gene is TRBV5-6, the J gene TRBJ2-7; the D gene is possibly TRBD1 (5 bases). The germline CDR1 and CDR2 sequences are SGHDT and YYEEEE. The CDR3 is made up of 14 amino acids. Trimming left V 0 bases short and J 2 bases short, with 9 bases between. In DNA form, the CDR3 reads TGTGCCAGCAGCTTGGCGGGCAGGGCCTACGAGCAGTACTTC. It specifies CASSLAGRAYEQYF. Looking up the rest from reference TRBV5-6 and TRBJ2-7 gives the full variable domain: DAGVTQSPTHLIKTRGQQVTLRCSPKSGHDTVSWYQQALGQGPQFIFQYYEEEERQRGNFPDRFSGHQFPNYSSELNVNALLLGDSALYLCASSLAGRAYEQYFGPGTRLTVT.

Turning to this clone: A read error is possible here, since a much larger clone lies one base away. Other nucleotide sequences from this sample produce the same CDR3. The rearrangement links TRBV7-2 to TRBJ1-1, with unresolved D. Between the trimmed V and J ends, which lost 1 base and 1 base, there was a span of 4 bases. The CDR3 runs to 13 residues. Germline V lookup: CDR1 SGHTA, CDR2 FQGNSA. The CDR3: CASSLDRNTEAFF. CDR3 coding DNA: TGTGCCAGCAGCTTAGATAGGAACACTGAAGCTTTCTTT. Complete variable domain (other parts from reference TRBV7-2 and TRBJ1-1): GAGVSQSPSNKVTEKGKDVELRCDPISGHTALYWYRQSLGQGLEFLIYFQGNSAPDKSGLPSDRFSAERTGGSVSTLTIQRTQQEDSAVYLCASSLDRNTEAFFGQGTRLTVV.

The J gene is TRBJ2-1, the V gene TRBV4-1; 8 nucleotides line up with TRBD2. CDR3 size: 15 residues. V gave up 4 bases and J gave up 3 bases; unmatched junction bases: 5. Germline V gives CDR1 MGHRA, CDR2 YSYEKL. This CDR3 reads CASSRWAGGYNEQFF. DNA for the CDR3: TGCGCCAGCAGCCGCTGGGCGGGGGGCTACAATGAGCAGTTCTTC.

V and J are TRBV11-2 and TRBJ2-5; D may be TRBD1 (8 bases). V lost 3 bases and J lost 4, with 12 bases in between. Germline V gene data show CDR1 as SGHAT and CDR2 as FQNNGV. There are 14 residues in the CDR3. CDR3 residues: CASSFNRGGETQYF. The DNA for the CDR3 is TGTGCCAGCAGCTTTAACAGGGGGGGAGAGACCCAGTACTTC.

The V and J genes are TRBV5-5 and TRBJ2-7; 7 positions agree with TRBD1. V lost 4 bases, J lost 3 bases, and 13 bases stayed unmatched. Germline V lookup: CDR1 SGHKS, CDR2 YYEKEE (reference sequence). This CDR3 is built from 16 residues. The CDR3 DNA reads TGTGCCAGCAGCAGGCGCTTCGGGACAGATGGCTACGAGCAGTACTTC. It is translated as CASSRRFGTDGYEQYF.

This chain connects TRBV27 to TRBJ2-2; tentatively, D is TRBD1 (6 bases). The CDR3 runs to 18 residues. Germline CDR1 MNHEY, CDR2 SMNVEV (reference sequence). The V end was cut by 5 bases, the J end by 0 bases, with 19 bases between. The CDR3 coding sequence is TGTGCCAGCAGTCCGCTCGGTTTGGGACACGCGAACACCGGGGAGCTGTTTTTT. Translated: CASSPLGLGHANTGELFF.

This chain links TRBV4-1 with TRBJ1-1; D unresolved. CDR1 MGHRA and CDR2 YSYEKL come from the germline V gene. V lost 0 bases and J 7 bases, leaving 27 bases between the germline ends. The CDR3 contains 19 residues. CDR3 nucleotides: TGCGCCAGCAGCCAAGATTCTCTTCGGGTTGGACGGGAGGTGGGTGAAGCTTTCTTT. It yields the protein CASSQDSLRVGREVGEAFF.

This clone came up a few times. The chain employs TRBV6-5 and TRBJ1-1; D is undetermined. The CDR3 covers 15 residues. CDR1 is MNHEY, CDR2 SVGAGI, per germline. The ends were cut back, 0 bases at V and 3 bases at J, with 11 bases in the middle. Here the CDR3 reads CASSYSGGQDTEAFF. CDR3 sequence (DNA): TGTGCCAGCAGTTACTCAGGAGGGCAGGACACTGAAGCTTTCTTT.

The chain joins TRBV4-3 to TRBJ1-5; D call uncertain. The CDR3 totals 16 residues. Germline CDR1 LGHNA, CDR2 YSLEER. Between the trimmed V and J ends, which lost 3 bases and 7 bases, there was a span of 19 bases. The CDR3, as DNA: TGCGCCAGCAGCCAGGAACTGGACGGACTCGGGCAGCCCCAGCATTTT. Its protein product is CASSQELDGLGQPQHF.

This chain connects TRBV9 to TRBJ2-2; D is unresolved. Germline V gives CDR1 SGDLS, CDR2 YYNGEE. The CDR3 totals 17 residues. Trimming left V 4 bases short and J 3 bases short, with 19 bases between. CDR3 sequence (DNA): TGTGCCAGCAGCCCGCAGGTCCGAATAAAGGACACCGGGGAGCTGTTTTTT. It yields the protein CASSPQVRIKDTGELFF.

The genes are TRBV6-6 and TRBJ2-1, with D unclear. CDR3 length: 13 residues. Germline V gene lookup returns CDR1 MNHNY and CDR2 SVGAGI (reference sequence). V lost 5 bases and J 1 base, leaving 6 bases between the germline ends. CDR3 residues: CASSAESYNEQFF. In nucleotides, the CDR3 is TGTGCCAGCAGTGCTGAGTCCTACAATGAGCAGTTCTTC.

The rearrangement joins TRBV7-2 to TRBJ1-4; weak D call: TRBD1 (6 bases). V shed 1 base and J shed 3 bases, with 9 bases lying between them. CDR1 is SGHTA, CDR2 FQGNSA, per germline. The CDR3 totals 15 residues. In nucleotides, the CDR3 is TGTGCCAGCAGCTTAGTCAGGGGATCTAATGAAAAACTGTTTTTT. This translates into CASSLVRGSNEKLFF. The full variable domain, with the rest looked up from reference TRBV7-2 and TRBJ1-4, is GAGVSQSPSNKVTEKGKDVELRCDPISGHTALYWYRQSLGQGLEFLIYFQGNSAPDKSGLPSDRFSAERTGGSVSTLTIQRTQQEDSAVYLCASSLVRGSNEKLFFGSGTQLSVL.

This clone was seen repeatedly, ten times or more. The chain links TRBV11-1 to TRBJ1-2; D perhaps matches TRBD1 (5 bases). Germline CDR1 reads SGHAT; CDR2 reads FQDESV (reference sequence). The V gene lost 5 bases and the J gene lost 4 bases, with 14 bases spanning the gap. CDR3 length: 14 residues. As DNA, the CDR3 is TGTGCCAGCAGCCTAAGGGGCTTTGGCTATGGCTACACCTTC. Amino acid sequence: CASSLRGFGYGYTF.

The chain combines TRBV28 with TRBJ2-1; D gene ambiguous. CDR3 length: 14 residues. V lost 2 bases to trimming and J lost 7 bases, with 12 bases between them. Germline V CDR1 and CDR2: MDHEN, SYDVKM. Written as DNA, the CDR3 is TGTGCCAGCAGTTTACTAGTGGCCCAGAATGAGCAGTTCTTC. It codes for CASSLLVAQNEQFF.

V and J are TRBV21-1 and TRBJ1-6; TRBD1, the table's D call, lacks a check against the DNA. TRBV21-1 is a pseudogene locus. The CDR3 consists of 16 residues. The CDR3 DNA reads TGTGCCAGCAGCAAACTCCCAGGACACCATAATTCACCCCTCCACTTT. Amino acid sequence: CASSKLPGHHNSPLHF.

The chain carries TRBV18 and TRBJ1-1; D uncertain. Germline V gene sequence: CDR1 KGHSH, CDR2 LQKENI. This CDR3 contains 15 residues. The V and J ends lost 4 bases and 1 base respectively, with 13 bases between them. CDR3 bases: TGTGCCAGCTCACTTAACGCAGTGCAGAACACTGAAGCTTTCTTT. Translated, it gives CASSLNAVQNTEAFF.

The rearrangement links TRBV19 to TRBJ2-3; 11 positions match TRBD2. In germline, CDR1 is LNHDA, CDR2 SQIVND (reference sequence). V shed 6 bases and J 0 bases; nucleotides not matched to a gene: 8. CDR3 length equals 17 residues. CDR3 nucleotides: TGTGCCAGTAGCTCCGCGGGACTAGCGGTTAGCACAGATACGCAGTATTTT. The encoded protein is CASSSAGLAVSTDTQYF.

The chain combines TRBV24-1 with TRBJ2-2, with 9 positions matching TRBD1. The germline CDR1 and CDR2 sequences are KGHDR and SFDVKD. The CDR3 sequence is 15 residues long. The J segment lost 1 base and the V segment lost 7 bases, leaving 3 bases of the junction unmatched. In DNA form, the CDR3 reads TGTGCCACCAGACCGGGACAGGGGAACACCGGGGAGCTGTTTTTT. It specifies CATRPGQGNTGELFF.

J is TRBJ2-7 and V is TRBV28, with TRBD2 matching 9 bases. CDR3 length equals 18 residues. CDR1 MDHEN and CDR2 SYDVKM come from the germline V gene. After removal of 1 base from V and 1 base from J, the junction contained 11 bases not matched to a gene. The CDR3 DNA is TGTGCCAGCAGTTTATTCCTGCGGGGGGGCCTTAGGTCCTACGAGCAGTACTTC. This sequence encodes CASSLFLRGGLRSYEQYF.